The 27 T cell receptor beta chains below were found in one sample sequenced in a study of blood T cell repertoires in COVID-19. Clones were read by immunoSEQ multiplex PCR, and TCRdb kept only the in-frame ones, dropping some. The sample shows 110,000 or so clones, 87% of them seen only once. Sequencing input: peripheral blood. Receptor source: a human donor in a cohort sampled during active COVID-19.

The sample holds one count of this clone. The chain couples TRBV11-3 to TRBJ2-1, with 10 bases lining up with TRBD2. Trimming removed 7 bases from V and 8 bases from J; junction bases left unmatched: 8. The CDR3 contains 14 residues. Germline CDR1 and CDR2: SGHNT and YENEEA. The CDR3 nucleotides are TGTGCCAGCACCCAAGCGGGAGGGGACTATGAGCAGTTCTTC. This translates into CASTQAGGDYEQFF.

This clone has just one count. The chain employs TRBV19 and TRBJ2-5; TRBD1 aligns across 8 bases. This CDR3 is 16 amino acids long. V gave up 3 bases and J gave up 1 base; unmatched junction bases: 7. CDR1 is LNHDA, CDR2 SQIVND, per germline (reference sequence). The CDR3 reads CASSMGSGGFQETQYF. DNA for the CDR3: TGTGCCAGTAGTATGGGGTCAGGGGGCTTCCAAGAGACCCAGTACTTC.

The V gene is TRBV28, the J gene TRBJ2-1, with TRBD2 matching over 9 bases. After removal of 6 bases from V and 5 bases from J, the junction contained 8 bases not matched to a gene. There are 15 residues in the CDR3. Germline assignment: CDR1 MDHEN and CDR2 SYDVKM. DNA for the CDR3: TGTGCCAGCAGGTTAGCACTAGCGGGTAACAATGAGCAGTTCTTC. Translating gives CASRLALAGNNEQFF.

This chain joins TRBV7-2 and TRBJ1-5; TRBD1 is a possible D gene (5 bases). CDR1 is SGHTA and CDR2 is FQGNSA in the germline V gene. Trimming left V 5 bases short and J 4 bases short, with 18 bases between. The CDR3 covers 16 residues. The CDR3: CASSRGGFPPNQPQHF. The CDR3 nucleotides read TGTGCCAGCAGCCGGGGGGGATTCCCCCCTAATCAGCCCCAGCATTTT.

This chain uses TRBV10-3 with TRBJ1-1, with a weak D call TRBD1 (6 bases). The germline gives CDR1 ENHRY, CDR2 SYGVKD. This CDR3 comprises 15 residues. Trimming pared 4 bases from V and 1 base from J, leaving 13 bases between. The CDR3 spells CAISVLPGQNTEAFF. CDR3 DNA sequence: TGTGCCATCAGTGTGCTGCCGGGACAGAACACTGAAGCTTTCTTT.

V and J are TRBV18 and TRBJ2-1; D may be TRBD2 (5 bases). This CDR3 contains 15 residues. Germline V gene lookup returns CDR1 KGHSH and CDR2 LQKENI. V was pared by 1 base and J by 7 bases, with 14 bases between. Here the CDR3 reads CASSPRHGERNEQFF. The CDR3 nucleotides are TGTGCCAGCTCACCACGGCACGGGGAAAGGAATGAGCAGTTCTTC.

Written as DNA, the CDR3 is TGTGCCAGCAGTGAACCGCGGAGGACAGGGGTCGGCGAGCAGTACTTC. This encodes CASSEPRRTGVGEQYF. The chain has TRBV25-1 and TRBJ2-7; 9 bases align to TRBD1. V gave up 2 bases and J gave up 6 bases; unmatched junction bases: 11. Germline-derived CDR1 and CDR2 are MGHDK and SYGVNS. The CDR3 consists of 16 residues.

This clone turned up a few times. V and J are TRBV19 and TRBJ1-5, with D possibly matching TRBD1 (6 bases). CDR3 length equals 18 residues. V was pared by 7 bases and J by 6 bases, with 28 bases between. Germline-derived CDR1 and CDR2 are LNHDA and SQIVND (reference sequence). CDR3 residues: CASTRRGIPVGETQPQHF. The CDR3 nucleotides read TGTGCCAGTACTAGAAGGGGGATACCCGTAGGGGAAACTCAGCCCCAGCATTTT.

The chain employs TRBV3-1 (or the pseudogene TRBV3-2) and TRBJ1-6, with 11 bases that match TRBD1. Germline-derived CDR1 and CDR2 are LGHDT and YNNKEL (reference sequence). The CDR3 has 16 amino acids. V was pared by 0 bases and J by 5 bases, with 0 bases of the junction left unmatched. The CDR3 reads CASSQEDRGHNSPLHF. CDR3 DNA: TGTGCCAGCAGCCAAGAGGACAGGGGGCATAATTCACCCCTCCACTTT.

This chain connects TRBV12-3 or TRBV12-4 to TRBJ1-1, with a weak D call TRBD1 (5 bases). The CDR3 runs 13 residues. Between the trimmed V and J ends, which lost 8 bases and 1 base, there was a span of 11 bases. The CDR3 sequence is CASARGGNTEAFF. As DNA, the CDR3 is TGTGCCAGCGCTCGGGGGGGGAACACTGAAGCTTTCTTT.

The rearrangement joins TRBV12-3 or TRBV12-4 to TRBJ2-7; possible D gene TRBD2, 5 bases. This CDR3 contains 13 residues. Trimming left V 5 bases short and J 0 bases short, with 8 bases between. The CDR3 spells CASSRGTSYEQYF. The CDR3 nucleotides read TGTGCCAGCAGTCGGGGAACCTCCTACGAGCAGTACTTC.

This sequence joins TRBV19 and TRBJ1-2; weak D call: TRBD1 (5 bases). The germline V and J ends were trimmed by 5 bases and 8 bases, with 21 bases remaining between them. CDR3 length: 15 amino acids. Germline V gene lookup returns CDR1 LNHDA and CDR2 SQIVND (reference sequence). The CDR3: CASSPGGAGRQGYTF. The CDR3 DNA is TGTGCCAGTAGTCCAGGCGGGGCAGGACGTCAAGGCTACACCTTC.

This chain links TRBV18 with TRBJ1-1, with TRBD1 matching over 10 bases. V dropped 9 bases and J dropped 0; count of bases not matched to a gene: 13. There are 17 residues in the CDR3. Germline CDR1 KGHSH, CDR2 LQKENI. CDR3 bases: TGTGCCAGTACACCCGGGACAGGGGCGACCATGAACACTGAAGCTTTCTTT. As protein: CASTPGTGATMNTEAFF.

The rearrangement joins TRBV2 to TRBJ1-5, with 7 bases matching TRBD1. Germline V gene sequence: CDR1 SNHLY, CDR2 FYNNEI. Trimming removed 5 bases from V and 0 bases from J; junction bases left unmatched: 1. The CDR3 extends over 14 amino acids. The CDR3 loop reads CASSRQGSNQPQHF. CDR3 nucleotide sequence: TGTGCCAGCAGTCGACAGGGTAGCAATCAGCCCCAGCATTTT.

The chain employs TRBV5-5 and TRBJ2-7, with 7 bases matching TRBD1. The J segment lost 6 bases and the V segment lost 7 bases, leaving 13 bases of the junction unmatched. This CDR3 is built from 14 residues. The germline V gene has CDR1 SGHKS and CDR2 YYEKEE (reference sequence). DNA of the CDR3: TGTGCCAGCGAACTCAGACAGGGTATCGGCGAGCAGTACTTC. It yields the protein CASELRQGIGEQYF. Drawing the rest from reference TRBV5-5 and TRBJ2-7, the complete variable domain is DAGVTQSPTHLIKTRGQQVTLRCSPISGHKSVSWYQQVLGQGPQFIFQYYEKEERGRGNFPDRFSARQFPNYSSELNVNALLLGDSALYLCASELRQGIGEQYFGPGTRLTVT.

CDR3 DNA sequence: TGTGCCAGCTCACCAGAGGTCGCAAACACTGAAGCTTTCTTT. Translated: CASSPEVANTEAFF. This chain uses TRBV18 with TRBJ1-1; D call uncertain. The germline gives CDR1 KGHSH, CDR2 LQKENI. This CDR3 comprises 14 residues. V was cut by 2 bases and J by 2 bases, with 9 bases left in between. The full variable domain, rest sourced from reference TRBV18 and TRBJ1-1, is NAGVMQNPRHLVRRRGQEARLRCSPMKGHSHVYWYRQLPEEGLKFMVYLQKENIIDESGMPKERFSAEFPKEGPSILRIQQVVRGDSAAYFCASSPEVANTEAFFGQGTRLTVV.

This chain links TRBV5-8 with TRBJ2-3; 14 nucleotides line up with TRBD2. The CDR3 consists of 16 residues. V gave up 4 bases and J gave up 5 bases; unmatched junction bases: 6. The germline V gene encodes CDR1 SGHTS and CDR2 YDEGEE. CDR3 in amino acids: CASSPTGTSGRDTQYF. CDR3 in DNA: TGTGCCAGCAGCCCTACCGGGACTAGCGGGAGAGATACGCAGTATTTT.

This clone came up a few times. J is TRBJ1-1 and V is TRBV3-1 (or the pseudogene TRBV3-2); tentative D call: TRBD1 (6 bases). In germline, CDR1 is LGHDT, CDR2 YNNKEL (reference sequence). Trimming shortened V by 6 bases and J by 8 bases, and 10 bases separated the two germline ends. This CDR3 comprises 11 residues. CDR3 bases: TGTGCCAGCAGGAGGGGGATGGAAGCTTTCTTT. Translated, it gives CASRRGMEAFF.

The chain recombines TRBV24-1 with TRBJ1-1; 8 bases map to TRBD1. The CDR3 is made up of 13 amino acids. The ends lost 5 bases at V and 5 bases at J; junction bases unmatched: 3. CDR1 and CDR2 from the germline V gene are KGHDR and SFDVKD. CDR3 region: CATSGQGATEAFF. CDR3 in DNA: TGTGCCACCAGTGGCCAGGGGGCTACTGAAGCTTTCTTT.

The chain is built from TRBV28 and TRBJ1-2; TRBD1 aligns across 7 bases. There are 13 residues in the CDR3. After removal of 8 bases from V and 8 bases from J, the junction contained 11 bases not matched to a gene. Germline CDR1 MDHEN, CDR2 SYDVKM. The DNA for the CDR3 is TGTGCCAGCGGAGACGCGACAGGGAGGGGCTACACCTTC. Its translation is CASGDATGRGYTF.

The genes are TRBV28 and TRBJ1-4; D may be TRBD1 (5 bases). Trimming shortened V by 3 bases and J by 7 bases, and 9 bases separated the two germline ends. CDR1 and CDR2 (germline): MDHEN, SYDVKM. CDR3 length: 13 amino acids. The CDR3 loop is CASSLPGREKLFF. In DNA, the CDR3 is TGTGCCAGCAGTTTGCCAGGGCGTGAAAAACTGTTTTTT.

The J gene is TRBJ1-6, the V gene TRBV6-5; perhaps TRBD1 as D (5 bases). Per germline, CDR1 MNHEY and CDR2 SVGAGI. This CDR3 spans 14 amino acids. Trimming took off 7 bases at V and 4 bases at J, with 11 bases between the two ends. DNA of the CDR3: TGTGCCAGCAATCAAGGGGCGTATAATTCACCCCTCCACTTT. This translates into CASNQGAYNSPLHF.

The gene calls are TRBV2 and TRBJ2-1; D gene ambiguous. Germline V gives CDR1 SNHLY, CDR2 FYNNEI. This CDR3 has 15 residues. V dropped 5 bases and J dropped 3 bases, with 14 bases sitting between them. The CDR3 DNA reads as TGTGCCAGCAGTCTTGAGATGCAGGTCTACAATGAGCAGTTCTTC. As protein: CASSLEMQVYNEQFF.

V usage is TRBV28 and J usage is TRBJ2-7; 7 bases are shared with TRBD1. V was clipped by 8 bases and J by 8 bases; unmatched bases: 9. Germline CDR1 reads MDHEN; CDR2 reads SYDVKM. This CDR3 spans 12 amino acids. In DNA, the CDR3 is TGTGCCAGCGGGGTTACAGGGGAGAAGCAGTACTTC. It translates to CASGVTGEKQYF.

This clone was counted only a few times. J is TRBJ1-1 and V is TRBV5-1; tentatively, D is TRBD1 (5 bases). Germline CDR1 and CDR2: SGHRS and YFSETQ. This CDR3 region has 15 residues. V was trimmed by 0 bases and J by 0 bases, leaving 9 bases between them. CDR3 DNA: TGCGCCAGCAGCTTGGGACAGCACATGAACACTGAAGCTTTCTTT. It yields the protein CASSLGQHMNTEAFF.

V is TRBV29-1 and J is TRBJ1-1; D remains unclear. This CDR3 region has 15 residues. The ends were cut back, 0 bases at V and 3 bases at J, with 14 bases in the middle. Germline V gene lookup returns CDR1 SQVTM and CDR2 ANQGSEA. CDR3 sequence (DNA): TGCAGCGTTGAAGATCTACAGTCGGTGGACACTGAAGCTTTCTTT. The encoded protein is CSVEDLQSVDTEAFF. Full variable domain (remainder filled in from reference TRBV29-1 and TRBJ1-1): SAVISQKPSRDICQRGTSLTIQCQVDSQVTMMFWYRQQPGQSLTLIATANQGSEATYESGFVIDKFPISRPNLTFSTLTVSNMSPEDSSIYLCSVEDLQSVDTEAFFGQGTRLTVV.

The rearrangement links TRBV18 to TRBJ2-1, with 7 bases that match TRBD1. The junction had 9 bases not matched to a gene; V was cut back by 6 bases and J by 7 bases. The CDR3 is made up of 14 amino acids. CDR1 and CDR2 from the germline V gene are KGHSH and LQKENI. CDR3 in amino acids: CASSLSAGGNEQFF. The CDR3 nucleotides read TGTGCCAGCTCCCTGAGCGCAGGGGGAAATGAGCAGTTCTTC.